Following are 16 T cell receptor beta chains from one sample sequenced in a study of cytomegalovirus exposure and HLA in healthy donors. The PCR made use of 60 Vbeta and 13 Jbeta primers. Generated by immunoSEQ multiplex PCR, the TCRdb table keeps only in-frame clones and is missing some. The sample gives around 280,000 clones, about 90% of which show up once; roughly 2% is in the top ten. The sample comprised PBMCs. The receptors here all came from a woman between 18 and 29 years old in good health and CMV-seronegative.

V usage is TRBV27 and J usage is TRBJ2-7, with 9 nucleotides matching TRBD1. CDR3 length equals 15 residues. Germline CDR1 reads MNHEY; CDR2 reads SMNVEV (reference sequence). J lost 3 bases, V lost 6 bases, and 9 bases had no gene match. CDR3 in DNA: TGTGCCAGCAGCCTCGGGACAGGGAGAAGCTACGAGCAGTACTTC. Translated, it gives CASSLGTGRSYEQYF.

The rearrangement uses TRBV5-1 and TRBJ2-6; 7 positions match TRBD1. CDR1 and CDR2 from the germline V gene are SGHRS and YFSETQ. The CDR3 contains 16 residues. J lost 2 bases, V lost 0 bases, and 2 bases had no gene match. CDR3 sequence: CASSLEGAPGANVLTF. The CDR3, as DNA: TGCGCCAGCAGCTTGGAGGGGGCGCCTGGGGCCAACGTCCTGACTTTC.

The CDR3 DNA reads as TGCGCCAGCAGCCAAGCTAGGCTAGCGGGGGGCCTAGCCTACGAGCAGTACTTC. Amino acid sequence: CASSQARLAGGLAYEQYF. This rearrangement joins TRBV4-1 to TRBJ2-7, with 11 bases aligning to TRBD2. The V gene's germline CDR1 is MGHRA and CDR2 YSYEKL. The CDR3 consists of 18 residues. V dropped 1 base and J dropped 2; count of bases not matched to a gene: 10.

This chain joins TRBV11-2 and TRBJ2-1, with a weak D call TRBD1 (6 bases). Germline V lookup: CDR1 SGHAT, CDR2 FQNNGV. The CDR3 has 10 amino acids. V dropped 6 bases and J dropped 10 bases, with 7 bases sitting between them. For the CDR3, the DNA is TGTGCCAGCAGGCAGGGGGAGCAGTTCTTC. Translation: CASRQGEQFF. The whole variable domain, remainder taken from reference TRBV11-2 and TRBJ2-1, is EAGVAQSPRYKIIEKRQSVAFWCNPISGHATLYWYQQILGQGPKLLIQFQNNGVVDDSQLPKDRFSAERLKGVDSTLKIQPAKLEDSAVYLCASRQGEQFFGPGTRLTVL.

With respect to this clone: The sample holds other DNA sequences that translate to the same CDR3. The rearrangement links TRBV30 to TRBJ1-6, with 8 bases fitting TRBD1. The germline CDR1 and CDR2 sequences are GTSNPN and SVGIG (reference sequence). Unmatched junction bases numbered 8, after V lost 1 base and J lost 9 bases. The CDR3 length is 15 residues. CDR3 loop: CAWSGQGISISPLHF. The CDR3 DNA reads TGTGCCTGGAGTGGACAGGGGATTTCGATTTCACCCCTCCACTTT.

This chain links TRBV25-1 with TRBJ1-5; weak D call: TRBD1 (5 bases). The V end was cut by 10 bases, the J end by 4 bases, with 20 bases between. Germline V gene sequence: CDR1 MGHDK, CDR2 SYGVNS. The CDR3 extends over 15 amino acids. CDR3 DNA sequence: TGTGCCACCGGGAGAGGGCAGGGATGGAATCAGCCCCAGCATTTT. It is translated as CATGRGQGWNQPQHF.

This clone was observed a single time. The chain recombines TRBV7-9 with TRBJ1-4, with 10 bases identical to TRBD1. Trimming removed 7 bases from V and 6 bases from J; junction bases left unmatched: 11. The CDR3 extends over 16 amino acids. Germline V CDR1 and CDR2: SEHNR, FQNEAQ (reference sequence). For the CDR3, the DNA is TGTGCCAGCACCCGGGACAGGGGAAAGAGTGATGAAAAACTGTTTTTT. Encoded protein: CASTRDRGKSDEKLFF. Based on the CDR3 plus reference TRBV7-9 and TRBJ1-4, the full variable domain is DTGVSQNPRHKITKRGQNVTFRCDPISEHNRLYWYRQTLGQGPEFLTYFQNEAQLEKSRLLSDRFSAERPKGSFSTLEIQRTEQGDSAMYLCASTRDRGKSDEKLFFGSGTQLSVL.

V and J are TRBV29-1 and TRBJ2-3, with TRBD2 identical over 7 bases. The germline V gene encodes CDR1 SQVTM and CDR2 ANQGSEA. V lost 1 base to trimming and J lost 2 bases; unmatched junction nucleotides: 3. The CDR3 contains 14 residues. The CDR3 loop is CSVEGAGLTDTQYF. The CDR3 DNA is TGCAGCGTTGAAGGAGCGGGGCTCACAGATACGCAGTATTTT.

The chain combines TRBV15 with TRBJ1-4; 7 nucleotides align to TRBD1. CDR3 length equals 18 residues. Germline values: CDR1 LNHNV, CDR2 YYDKDF (reference sequence). V trimming: 3 bases; J trimming: 5 bases; junction bases outside the gene matches: 15. CDR3 in amino acids: CATSSWGRTGTANEKLFF. The CDR3 coding sequence is TGTGCCACCAGCAGCTGGGGTCGTACCGGGACAGCGAATGAAAAACTGTTTTTT.

This chain links TRBV11-2 with TRBJ2-3, with unresolved D. The ends were cut back, 2 bases at V and 5 bases at J, with 11 bases in the middle. The germline gives CDR1 SGHAT, CDR2 FQNNGV. This CDR3 has 14 residues. CDR3: CASSLRFHQDTQYF. The CDR3 region has the DNA TGTGCCAGCAGCTTACGGTTCCACCAAGATACGCAGTATTTT. The entire variable domain, with the rest obtained from reference TRBV11-2 and TRBJ2-3, is as follows: EAGVAQSPRYKIIEKRQSVAFWCNPISGHATLYWYQQILGQGPKLLIQFQNNGVVDDSQLPKDRFSAERLKGVDSTLKIQPAKLEDSAVYLCASSLRFHQDTQYFGPGTRLTVL.

This clone was seen only once. The junction shows a germline mismatch at one end, possibly a read error. The chain is built from TRBV4-1 and TRBJ2-7, with D possibly being TRBD2 (6 bases). The length of the CDR3 is 15 residues. CDR1 is MGHRA and CDR2 is YSYEKL in the germline V gene. The CDR3 is CASSQGEAARREQHF. The CDR3 DNA reads TGCGCCAGCAGCCAGGGGGAGGCAGCAAGGCGCGAGCAGCACTTC.

The V call is TRBV19, the J call TRBJ1-3; the D gene is possibly TRBD1 (5 bases). This CDR3 is built from 15 residues. Trimming pared 7 bases from V and 0 bases from J, leaving 13 bases between. Germline values: CDR1 LNHDA, CDR2 SQIVND (reference sequence). The DNA for the CDR3 is TGTGCCAGTACGCAGGGCAGACTCTCTGGAAACACCATATATTTT. Its protein is CASTQGRLSGNTIYF.

The chain employs TRBV5-1 and TRBJ2-5; D might be TRBD2 (6 bases). The V end lost 0 bases, the J end lost 5 bases, and 8 bases lay between the germline ends. The V gene's germline CDR1 is SGHRS and CDR2 YFSETQ. The CDR3 has 13 residues. In DNA, the CDR3 is TGCGCCAGCAGCTTGGGTAGCGGTGAGACCCAGTACTTC. It specifies CASSLGSGETQYF.

The rearrangement links TRBV13 to TRBJ1-2; TRBD1 is a possible D gene (5 bases). The V gene's germline CDR1 is PRHDT and CDR2 FYEKMQ (reference sequence). The CDR3 loop spans 14 amino acids. Trimming removed 3 bases at V and 8 bases at J, with 16 bases between. The CDR3 reads CASSFGKGANGYTF. The CDR3 DNA is TGTGCCAGCAGCTTCGGTAAAGGGGCCAACGGCTACACCTTC.

The chain employs TRBV15 and TRBJ2-1; 12 nucleotides agree with TRBD2. V lost 3 bases, J lost 7 bases, and 13 bases stayed unmatched. This CDR3 region has 18 residues. Germline V gene data show CDR1 as LNHNV and CDR2 as YYDKDF (reference sequence). The CDR3 spells CATSSPTSGGSIGNEQFF. The CDR3 bases are TGTGCCACCAGCAGTCCGACTAGCGGGGGCTCCATAGGGAATGAGCAGTTCTTC.

The V and J genes are TRBV21-1 and TRBJ2-2; the table's D call TRBD1 went unverified against the DNA. TRBV21-1 is classified as a pseudogene. There are 18 residues in the CDR3. The CDR3 here is CASSKLTSGTGNTGELFF. The CDR3 DNA reads as TGTGCCAGCAGCAAATTAACTTCCGGGACAGGGAACACCGGGGAGCTGTTTTTT.